The 10 T cell receptor beta chains below were found in one sample sequenced in a study of blood T cell repertoires in COVID-19. Method: immunoSEQ multiplex PCR; TCRdb's copy keeps in-frame clones and lacks some. The sample includes over 150,000 clones, more than 65% of them seen just once. Sequencing was performed on peripheral blood. Receptor source: a woman of 80 years or more with active or convalescent COVID-19.

This rearrangement joins TRBV6-6 to TRBJ1-2; TRBD1 agrees at 8 bases. Trimming cost V 5 bases and J 4 bases; bases outside gene matches: 6. Germline V gene lookup returns CDR1 MNHNY and CDR2 SVGAGI (reference sequence). CDR3 size: 14 residues. The CDR3 DNA reads as TGTGCCAGCAGTATCTCCGACAGGGGCTATGGCTACACCTTC. Translating it yields CASSISDRGYGYTF.

V gene TRBV7-2 combines with J gene TRBJ2-5; TRBD2 matches at 8 bases. Per germline, CDR1 SGHTA and CDR2 FQGNSA. The V gene end was trimmed by 5 bases and the J gene end by 5 bases; junction bases not matched to a gene: 10. CDR3 length: 15 amino acids. In DNA, the CDR3 is TGTGCCAGCAGCGGCCCGGGACTAGTGAGTGAGACCCAGTACTTC. Translated: CASSGPGLVSETQYF.

The gene calls are TRBV5-6 and TRBJ1-5; 8 bases map to TRBD1. The CDR3 is 15 residues long. Trimming at V came to 2 bases and at J to 2 bases, leaving 3 bases not matched to a gene. The germline V gene has CDR1 SGHDT and CDR2 YYEEEE. CDR3 in amino acids: CASSLYRGGNQPQHF. The CDR3, as DNA: TGTGCCAGCAGCTTATACAGGGGGGGCAATCAGCCCCAGCATTTT.

The genes are TRBV2 and TRBJ2-2; TRBD2 matches at 8 bases. The germline CDR1 and CDR2 sequences are SNHLY and FYNNEI. Trimming cost V 8 bases and J 2 bases; bases outside gene matches: 7. The CDR3 extends over 15 amino acids. The CDR3: CASRLSGVNTGELFF. As DNA, the CDR3 is TGTGCCAGCCGTCTTAGCGGGGTTAACACCGGGGAGCTGTTTTTT.

This chain connects TRBV7-9 to TRBJ2-7; D uncertain. V shed 4 bases and J shed 2 bases, with 15 bases lying between them. The germline V gene encodes CDR1 SEHNR and CDR2 FQNEAQ (reference sequence). The CDR3 runs to 15 residues. The CDR3 spells CASSSTVTNTYEQYF. CDR3 nucleotide sequence: TGTGCCAGCAGCTCCACCGTGACAAATACCTACGAGCAGTACTTC. Drawing the rest from reference TRBV7-9 and TRBJ2-7, the complete variable domain is DTGVSQNPRHKITKRGQNVTFRCDPISEHNRLYWYRQTLGQGPEFLTYFQNEAQLEKSRLLSDRFSAERPKGSFSTLEIQRTEQGDSAMYLCASSSTVTNTYEQYFGPGTRLTVT.

V and J are TRBV12-5 and TRBJ1-5; 12 nucleotides align to TRBD1. Germline assignment: CDR1 LGHNT and CDR2 FRNRAP. The CDR3 consists of 15 residues. Trimming at V came to 6 bases and at J to 6 bases, leaving 6 bases not matched to a gene. CDR3 protein: CASGEGQGATQPQHF. The DNA of the CDR3 is TGTGCTAGTGGGGAGGGACAGGGGGCCACTCAGCCCCAGCATTTT. Full variable domain (rest looked up from reference TRBV12-5 and TRBJ1-5): DARVTQTPRHKVTEMGQEVTMRCQPILGHNTVFWYRQTMMQGLELLAYFRNRAPLDDSGMPKDRFSAEMPDATLATLKIQPSEPRDSAVYFCASGEGQGATQPQHFGDGTRLSIL.

This clone was detected only a few times. This rearrangement joins TRBV6-1 to TRBJ1-6, with D perhaps matching TRBD1 (5 bases). Germline-derived CDR1 and CDR2 are MNHNS and SASEGT. This CDR3 has 15 amino acids. The V gene lost 3 bases and the J gene lost 9 bases, with 15 bases spanning the gap. In nucleotides, the CDR3 is TGTGCCAGCAGTGAGGGGTGGAGTAGGGGTTCACCCCTCCACTTT. This encodes CASSEGWSRGSPLHF.

The J gene is TRBJ2-1, the V gene TRBV12-3 or TRBV12-4; the match to TRBD1 covers 8 bases. This CDR3 has 12 amino acids. Trimming cost V 10 bases and J 7 bases; bases outside gene matches: 6. The DNA for the CDR3 is TGTGCCACCGGACAGGGAAGGAATGAGCAGTTCTTC. Its translation is CATGQGRNEQFF.

This clone was seen once. This chain connects TRBV11-3 to TRBJ2-1, with 11 bases fitting TRBD1. J was trimmed by 2 bases and V by 4 bases; bases with no gene match: 1. CDR1 SGHNT and CDR2 YENEEA come from the germline V gene. The CDR3 is 15 residues long. CDR3 residues: CASSSGQGAYNEQFF. CDR3 DNA: TGTGCCAGCAGCTCGGGACAGGGGGCCTACAATGAGCAGTTCTTC.

The chain combines TRBV2 with TRBJ2-7; a possible D gene is TRBD2 (5 bases). The V end was cut by 0 bases, the J end by 7 bases, with 19 bases between. The germline V gene has CDR1 SNHLY and CDR2 FYNNEI. The CDR3 spans 16 residues. CDR3 DNA: TGTGCCAGCAGTGAAGCGGACGGGATTCTGTTCGGGGAGCAGTACTTC. Protein: CASSEADGILFGEQYF.